This TCR beta chain was found in a study of blood T cell repertoires in COVID-19. The V segment lost 11 bases and the J segment 0 bases; nucleotides outside the gene matches: 6. Germline V lookup: CDR1 MNHEY, CDR2 SVGAGI. CDR3 size: 14 residues. Some clones are missing from TCRdb's copy, which holds only in-frame ones; the method was immunoSEQ multiplex PCR. The sample shows approximately 180,000 clones, about 77% of them seen only once. The source is a woman in her forties or fifties with acute COVID-19. Sequencing was carried out using PBMCs or T cells enriched from blood (not recorded which). V gene TRBV6-5 combines with J gene TRBJ1-3; 8 bases are shared with TRBD1. For the CDR3, the DNA is TGTGCCGGAAAGACAGGGGACTCTGGAAACACCATATATTTT. Translation: CAGKTGDSGNTIYF.